These 5 T cell receptor beta chains were sequenced from one sample in a study of blood T cell repertoires in COVID-19. This table comes from immunoSEQ multiplex PCR, and its TCRdb copy is limited to in-frame clones, with some not included. Of over 150,000 clones listed, around nine tenths are singletons. Sequenced material: peripheral blood. The receptors stem from a man aged 35-49 years with active or convalescent COVID-19.

The rearrangement links TRBV6-4 to TRBJ1-2; the match to TRBD1 covers 7 bases. The germline V gene has CDR1 MRHNA and CDR2 SNTAGT. This CDR3 comprises 15 residues. Trimming at V came to 3 bases and at J to 5 bases, leaving 9 bases not matched to a gene. In DNA, the CDR3 is TGTGCCAGCAGTGAAGGGACAGCGGGTCCTTATGGCTACACCTTC. Protein: CASSEGTAGPYGYTF.

The CDR3 spells CASSYKGVGELFF. CDR3 DNA sequence: TGTGCCAGCAGTTACAAAGGAGTCGGGGAGCTGTTTTTT. V usage is TRBV6-6 and J usage is TRBJ2-2, with unresolved D. Trimming stripped 2 bases from V and 7 bases from J, with 8 bases between. The germline gives CDR1 MNHNY, CDR2 SVGAGI (reference sequence). The CDR3 is made up of 13 amino acids.

The chain employs TRBV15 and TRBJ2-1; 11 bases fit TRBD2. The germline gives CDR1 LNHNV, CDR2 YYDKDF (reference sequence). V was clipped by 5 bases and J by 7 bases; unmatched bases: 4. The CDR3 totals 14 residues. CDR3 in amino acids: CATSLAGGPNEQFF. The DNA for the CDR3 is TGTGCCACCAGCTTAGCGGGGGGGCCAAATGAGCAGTTCTTC.

The chain combines TRBV5-1 with TRBJ2-2; possibly TRBD1 for D (6 bases). V gave up 4 bases and J gave up 2 bases, with 15 bases separating them. Germline lookup yields CDR1 SGHRS and CDR2 YFSETQ. The CDR3 is made up of 16 amino acids. Here the CDR3 DNA reads TGCGCCAGCAGCCGATCGGACAGTCTCAACACCGGGGAGCTGTTTTTT. Protein: CASSRSDSLNTGELFF. Full variable domain (outside the CDR3, taken from reference TRBV5-1 and TRBJ2-2): KAGVTQTPRYLIKTRGQQVTLSCSPISGHRSVSWYQQTPGQGLQFLFEYFSETQRNKGNFPGRFSGRQFSNSRSEMNVSTLELGDSALYLCASSRSDSLNTGELFFGEGSRLTVL.

The V call is TRBV5-1, the J call TRBJ2-2; 8 bases match TRBD2. The CDR3 covers 19 residues. In germline, CDR1 is SGHRS, CDR2 YFSETQ. Trimming at V came to 0 bases and at J to 2 bases, leaving 12 bases not matched to a gene. CDR3 nucleotides: TGCGCCAGCAGCTTGGTCGTTAGCGGGGACCCACGAAACACCGGGGAGCTGTTTTTT. This gives the protein CASSLVVSGDPRNTGELFF. The full variable domain, completed using reference TRBV5-1 and TRBJ2-2, is KAGVTQTPRYLIKTRGQQVTLSCSPISGHRSVSWYQQTPGQGLQFLFEYFSETQRNKGNFPGRFSGRQFSNSRSEMNVSTLELGDSALYLCASSLVVSGDPRNTGELFFGEGSRLTVL.